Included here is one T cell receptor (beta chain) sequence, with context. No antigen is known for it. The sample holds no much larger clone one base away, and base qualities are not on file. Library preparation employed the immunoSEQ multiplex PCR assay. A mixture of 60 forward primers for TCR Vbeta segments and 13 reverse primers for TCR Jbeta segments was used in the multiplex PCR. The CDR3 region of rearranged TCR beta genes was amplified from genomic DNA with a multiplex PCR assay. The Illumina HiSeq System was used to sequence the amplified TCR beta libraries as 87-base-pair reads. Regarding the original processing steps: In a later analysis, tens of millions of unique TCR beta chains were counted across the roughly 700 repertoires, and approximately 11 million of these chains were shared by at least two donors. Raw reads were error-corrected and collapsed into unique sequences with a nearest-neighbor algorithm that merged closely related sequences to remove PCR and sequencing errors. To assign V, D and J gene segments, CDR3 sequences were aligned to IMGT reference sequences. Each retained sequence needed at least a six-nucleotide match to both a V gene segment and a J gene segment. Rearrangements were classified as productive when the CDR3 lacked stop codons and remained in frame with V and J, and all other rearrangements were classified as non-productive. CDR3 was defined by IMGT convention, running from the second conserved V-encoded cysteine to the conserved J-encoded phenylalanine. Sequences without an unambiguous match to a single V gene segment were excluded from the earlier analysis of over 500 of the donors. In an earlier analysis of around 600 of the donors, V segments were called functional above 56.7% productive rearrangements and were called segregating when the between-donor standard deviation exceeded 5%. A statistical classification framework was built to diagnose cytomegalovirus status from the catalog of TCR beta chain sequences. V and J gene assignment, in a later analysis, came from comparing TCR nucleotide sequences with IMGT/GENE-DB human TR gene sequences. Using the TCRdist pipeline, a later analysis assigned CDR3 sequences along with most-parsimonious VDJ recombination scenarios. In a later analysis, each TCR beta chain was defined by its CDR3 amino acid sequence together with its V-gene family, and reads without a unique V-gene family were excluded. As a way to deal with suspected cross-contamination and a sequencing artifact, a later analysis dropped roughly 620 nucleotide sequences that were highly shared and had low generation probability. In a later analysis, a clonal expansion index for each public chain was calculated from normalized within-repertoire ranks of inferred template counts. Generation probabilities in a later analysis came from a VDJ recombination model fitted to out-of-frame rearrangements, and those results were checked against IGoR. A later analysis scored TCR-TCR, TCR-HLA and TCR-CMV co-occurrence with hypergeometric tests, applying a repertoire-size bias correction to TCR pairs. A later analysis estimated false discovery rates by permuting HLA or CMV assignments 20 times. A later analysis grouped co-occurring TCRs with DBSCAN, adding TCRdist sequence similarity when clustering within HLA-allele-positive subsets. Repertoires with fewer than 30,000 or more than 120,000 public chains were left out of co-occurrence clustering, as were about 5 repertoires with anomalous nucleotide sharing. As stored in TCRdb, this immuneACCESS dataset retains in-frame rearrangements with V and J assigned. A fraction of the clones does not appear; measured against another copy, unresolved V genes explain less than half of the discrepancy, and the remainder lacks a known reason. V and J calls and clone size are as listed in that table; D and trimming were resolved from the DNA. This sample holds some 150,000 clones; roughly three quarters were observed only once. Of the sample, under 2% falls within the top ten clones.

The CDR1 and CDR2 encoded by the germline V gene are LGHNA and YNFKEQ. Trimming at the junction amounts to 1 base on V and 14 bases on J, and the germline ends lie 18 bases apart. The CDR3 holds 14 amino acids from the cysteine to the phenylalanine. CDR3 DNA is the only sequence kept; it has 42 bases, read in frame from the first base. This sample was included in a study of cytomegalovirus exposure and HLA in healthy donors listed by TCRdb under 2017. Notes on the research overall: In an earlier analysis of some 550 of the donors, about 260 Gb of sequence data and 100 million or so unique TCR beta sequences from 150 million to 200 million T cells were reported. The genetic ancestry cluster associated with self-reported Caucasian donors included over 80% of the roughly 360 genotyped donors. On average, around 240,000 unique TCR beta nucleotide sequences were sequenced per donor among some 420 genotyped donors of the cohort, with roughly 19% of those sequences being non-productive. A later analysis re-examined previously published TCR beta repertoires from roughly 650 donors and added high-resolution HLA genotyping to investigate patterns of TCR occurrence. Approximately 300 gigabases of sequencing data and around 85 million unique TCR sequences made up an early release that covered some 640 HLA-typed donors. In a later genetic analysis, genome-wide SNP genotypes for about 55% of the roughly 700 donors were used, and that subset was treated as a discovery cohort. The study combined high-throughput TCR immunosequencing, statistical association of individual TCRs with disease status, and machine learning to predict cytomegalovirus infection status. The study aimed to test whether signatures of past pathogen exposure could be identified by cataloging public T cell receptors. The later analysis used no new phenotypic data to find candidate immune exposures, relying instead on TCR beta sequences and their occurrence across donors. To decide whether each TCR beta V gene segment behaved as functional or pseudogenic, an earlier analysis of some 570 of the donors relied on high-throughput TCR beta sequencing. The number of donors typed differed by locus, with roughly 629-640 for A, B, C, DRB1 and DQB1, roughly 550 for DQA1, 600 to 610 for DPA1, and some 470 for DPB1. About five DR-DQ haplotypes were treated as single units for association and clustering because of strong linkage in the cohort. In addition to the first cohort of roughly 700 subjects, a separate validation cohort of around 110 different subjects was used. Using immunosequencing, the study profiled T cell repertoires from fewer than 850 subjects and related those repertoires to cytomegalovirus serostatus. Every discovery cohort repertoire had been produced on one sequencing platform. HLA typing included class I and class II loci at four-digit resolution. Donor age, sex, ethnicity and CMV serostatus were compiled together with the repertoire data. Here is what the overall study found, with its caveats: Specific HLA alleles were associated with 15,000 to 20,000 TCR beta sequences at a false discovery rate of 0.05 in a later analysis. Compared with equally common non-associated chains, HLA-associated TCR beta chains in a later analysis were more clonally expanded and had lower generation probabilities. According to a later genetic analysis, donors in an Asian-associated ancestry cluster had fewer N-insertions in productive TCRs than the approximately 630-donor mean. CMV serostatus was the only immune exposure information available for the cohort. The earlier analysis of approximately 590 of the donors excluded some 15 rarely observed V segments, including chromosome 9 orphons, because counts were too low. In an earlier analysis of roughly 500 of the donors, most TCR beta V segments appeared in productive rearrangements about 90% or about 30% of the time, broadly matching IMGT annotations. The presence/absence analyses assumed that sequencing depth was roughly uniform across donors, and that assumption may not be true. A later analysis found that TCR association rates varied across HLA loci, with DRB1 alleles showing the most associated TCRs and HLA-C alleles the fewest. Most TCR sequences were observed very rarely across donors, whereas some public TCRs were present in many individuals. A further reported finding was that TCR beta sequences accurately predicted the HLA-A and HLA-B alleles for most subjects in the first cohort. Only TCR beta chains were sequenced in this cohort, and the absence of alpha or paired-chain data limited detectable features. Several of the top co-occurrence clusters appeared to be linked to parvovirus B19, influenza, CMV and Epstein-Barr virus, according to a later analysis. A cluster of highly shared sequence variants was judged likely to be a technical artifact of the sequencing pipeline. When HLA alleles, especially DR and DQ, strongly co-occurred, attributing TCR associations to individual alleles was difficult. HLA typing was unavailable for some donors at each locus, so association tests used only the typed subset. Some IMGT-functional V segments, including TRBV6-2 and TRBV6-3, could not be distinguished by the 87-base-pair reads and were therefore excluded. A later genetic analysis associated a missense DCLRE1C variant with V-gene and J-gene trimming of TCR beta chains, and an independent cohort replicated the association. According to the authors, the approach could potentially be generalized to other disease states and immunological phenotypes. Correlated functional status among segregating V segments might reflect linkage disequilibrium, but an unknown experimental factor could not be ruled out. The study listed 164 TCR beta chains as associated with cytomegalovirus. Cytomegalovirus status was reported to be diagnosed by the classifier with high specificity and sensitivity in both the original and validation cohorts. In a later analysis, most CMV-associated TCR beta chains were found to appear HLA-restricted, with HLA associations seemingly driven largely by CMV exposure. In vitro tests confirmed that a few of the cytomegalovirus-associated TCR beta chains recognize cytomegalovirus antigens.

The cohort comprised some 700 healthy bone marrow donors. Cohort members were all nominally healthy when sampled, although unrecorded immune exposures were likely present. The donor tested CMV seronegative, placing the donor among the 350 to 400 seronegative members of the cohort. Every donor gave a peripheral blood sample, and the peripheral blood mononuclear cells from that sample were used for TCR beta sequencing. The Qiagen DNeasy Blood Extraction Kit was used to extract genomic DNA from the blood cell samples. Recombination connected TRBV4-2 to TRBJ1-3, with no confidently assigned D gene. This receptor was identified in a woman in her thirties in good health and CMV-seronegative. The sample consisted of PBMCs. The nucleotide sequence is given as TGTGCCAGCAGCCAAGGAGTAGGCCAAGCCAGCGTATATTTT. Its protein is CASSQGVGQASVYF.